The rows below give T cell receptor beta chains drawn from one sample of a study of T cells in Graves' hyperthyroidism and ophthalmopathy. Using its own MiXCR run on the multiplex PCR reads, TCRdb lists one record per CDR3 protein. Among around 290,000 distinct CDR3 sequences, around 15% were seen once, and the ten largest hold around 55%. Sequencing was performed on blood. The receptors here all came from a woman aged 55 to 70 with Graves' ophthalmopathy. Each CDR3 is given with its conserved first and last residue. Each record gives: V gene, J gene, clone size, D gene, CDR3 DNA, CDR3 protein. D genes are given only for firm matches. Rows give clone size only sometimes, using once, few, many, or a class for an expanded clone.

V gene: TRBV7-2
J gene: TRBJ2-5
clone size: .
D gene: .
CDR3 DNA: TGTGCCAGCAGCGTTCGGGTCCAAGAGACCCAGTACTTC
CDR3 protein: CASSVRVQETQYF

V gene: TRBV3-1
J gene: TRBJ1-2
clone size: .
D gene: TRBD1
CDR3 DNA: TGTGCCAGCAGCCAACTAAAGGACAGGGAGGCTGGCTACACCTTC
CDR3 protein: CASSQLKDREAGYTF

V gene: TRBV11-2
J gene: TRBJ1-5
clone size: many
D gene: TRBD1
CDR3 DNA: TGTGCCAGCAGCGGCCGGGACAGGGGTTTTCGCAATCAGCCCCAGCATTTT
CDR3 protein: CASSGRDRGFRNQPQHF

V gene: TRBV5-1
J gene: TRBJ2-5
clone size: many
D gene: .
CDR3 DNA: TGCGCCAGCAGCCCAATGTCAGTGGGGGGAGAGACCCAGTACTTC
CDR3 protein: CASSPMSVGGETQYF

V gene: TRBV5-5
J gene: TRBJ2-7
clone size: many
D gene: .
CDR3 DNA: TGTGCCAGCAGCTTGGGAGTAGGTACAGGCGAGCAGTACTTC
CDR3 protein: CASSLGVGTGEQYF

V gene: TRBV9
J gene: TRBJ2-7
clone size: many
D gene: .
CDR3 DNA: TGTGCCAGCAGCGTAGCCGGGACCCCTACCTACGAGCAGTACTTC
CDR3 protein: CASSVAGTPTYEQYF

V gene: TRBV19
J gene: TRBJ2-2
clone size: few
D gene: .
CDR3 DNA: TGTGCCAGTAGTATCGTGAACACCGGGGAGCTGTTTTTT
CDR3 protein: CASSIVNTGELFF

V gene: TRBV5-5
J gene: TRBJ1-4
clone size: few
D gene: .
CDR3 DNA: TGTGCCAGCAGCCAAAGGGAGGGCTTAAATGAAAAACTGTTTTTT
CDR3 protein: CASSQREGLNEKLFF

V gene: TRBV5-6
J gene: TRBJ1-4
clone size: few
D gene: TRBD1
CDR3 DNA: TGTGCCAGCAGCTTGGTCGACAGGGCGGCAGAAAAACTGTTTTTT
CDR3 protein: CASSLVDRAAEKLFF

V gene: TRBV6-1
J gene: TRBJ2-1
clone size: many
D gene: TRBD2
CDR3 DNA: TGTGCCAGCAGTTACACTAGCGGGAGTATCCATGAGCAGTTCTTC
CDR3 protein: CASSYTSGSIHEQFF

V gene: TRBV19
J gene: TRBJ2-2
clone size: .
D gene: TRBD1
CDR3 DNA: TGTGCCAGTGGGGACAGGGGGTGGACCGGGGAGCTGTTTTTT
CDR3 protein: CASGDRGWTGELFF

V gene: TRBV10-3
J gene: TRBJ2-1
clone size: many
D gene: TRBD1
CDR3 DNA: TGTGCCACCCGAGAGACAGGGAATGAGCAGTTCTTC
CDR3 protein: CATRETGNEQFF